This TCR beta chain was retrieved from a study of neurological immune-mediated disorders. Study-level points and caveats: While HTLV-1-associated myelopathy showed the greatest TCR clonal expansion, multiple sclerosis showed the least, falling below healthy controls.

Synthesis of cDNA used 5'RACE (with 10-nucleotide random UMIs). TCRdb redid the calling of the 5' RACE reads with MiXCR, one entry per CDR3 protein. This sample has around 71,000 distinct CDR3 sequences, with around 15% found just once. By share of the sample, this clonotype is medium-sized. Its antigen is undetermined. The time point denotes: longitudinal time-point 1 (baseline). Libraries used 2 million unsorted PBMCs kept frozen in RNAlater. V was pared by 5 bases and J by 2 bases, with 15 bases between. From germline, CDR1 is DFQATT and CDR2 SNEGSKA (reference sequence). The CDR3 spans 14 residues. The origin of this receptor is a female donor with HTLV-1-associated myelopathy (HAM/TSP). The sequencing input was PBMCs. The rearrangement joins TRBV20-1 to TRBJ2-5; D is possibly TRBD1 (6 bases). CDR3 amino acids: CSALPGTRQETQYF. Written as DNA, the CDR3 is TGCAGTGCTCTACCCGGGACACGGCAAGAGACCCAGTACTTC.